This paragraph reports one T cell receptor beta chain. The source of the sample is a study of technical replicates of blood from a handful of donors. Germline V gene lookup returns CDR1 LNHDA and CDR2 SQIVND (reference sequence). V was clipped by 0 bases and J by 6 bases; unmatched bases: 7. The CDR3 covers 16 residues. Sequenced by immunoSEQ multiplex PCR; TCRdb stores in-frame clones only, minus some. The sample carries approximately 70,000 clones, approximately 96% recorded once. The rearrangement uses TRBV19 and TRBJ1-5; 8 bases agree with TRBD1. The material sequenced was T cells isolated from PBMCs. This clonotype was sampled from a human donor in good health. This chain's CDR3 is CASSIDLRTGRQPQHF. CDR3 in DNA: TGTGCCAGTAGTATAGATCTTCGGACAGGGCGTCAGCCCCAGCATTTT.